This T cell receptor beta chain was retrieved from a study of cytomegalovirus exposure and HLA in healthy donors. Findings of the study overall: Specificity of a few CMV-associated chains for CMV antigens was verified in vitro.

The PCR was carried out with 60 Vbeta primers and 13 Jbeta primers. The protocol was immunoSEQ multiplex PCR, while the TCRdb copy is restricted to in-frame clones and leaves out a portion. The sample yields some 180,000 clones, more than 70% seen once. As concerns this clone: No antigen is known for it.

The sequencing input was PBMCs. This TCR derives from a girl aged 5 to 17 in good health and CMV-seropositive.

This chain's CDR3 is CASSRLGSSGANVLTF. CDR3 sequence (DNA): TGTGCCAGCAGCCGACTAGGAAGCTCTGGGGCCAACGTCCTGACTTTC. The chain has TRBV7-9 and TRBJ2-6; the D gene is possibly TRBD2 (6 bases). Trimming pared 5 bases from V and 0 bases from J, leaving 11 bases between. Germline CDR1 is SEHNR and CDR2 is FQNEAQ (reference sequence). This CDR3 region has 16 residues.